One and the same sample provided the 5 T cell receptor beta chains below, sequenced in a study of response to subunit inactivated influenza vaccine. Via MiXCR, TCRdb re-called the RT-PCR reads, giving one row per CDR3 protein. The sample lists hundreds of thousands of distinct CDR3 sequences, 14% occurring once. The sequences come from PBMCs from blood, collected roughly 2 weeks before vaccination. The receptors stem from a man aged 50 to 60 who received an inactivated influenza vaccine.

The genes are TRBV30 and TRBJ2-7; no reliable D call. CDR1 is GTSNPN and CDR2 is SVGIG in the germline V gene (reference sequence). The CDR3 sequence is 13 residues long. The ends were cut back, 7 bases at V and 0 bases at J, with 13 bases in the middle. CDR3 sequence (DNA): TGTGCCTCCCGACTTAAGAGCTCCTACGAGCAGTACTTC. Translation: CASRLKSSYEQYF.

This clonotype was seen many times. The CDR3 DNA follows: TGTGCCAGCAGTCCACCGGGACAGCCTGAAGCTTTCTTT. Translated: CASSPPGQPEAFF. The chain uses TRBV28 and TRBJ1-1, with 7 bases fitting TRBD1. V shed 5 bases and J 6 bases; nucleotides not matched to a gene: 6. The CDR3 length is 13 residues. Germline V gene data show CDR1 as MDHEN and CDR2 as SYDVKM.

This clonotype was detected ten times or more. J is TRBJ2-1 and V is TRBV7-2, with D tentatively TRBD1 or TRBD2 (7 bases each). This CDR3 comprises 15 residues. Germline V lookup: CDR1 SGHTA, CDR2 FQGNSA. Trimming stripped 5 bases from V and 2 bases from J, with 13 bases between. The CDR3 is CASSPGGGTYNEQFF. CDR3 DNA: TGTGCCAGCAGCCCAGGGGGAGGGACCTACAATGAGCAGTTCTTC.

In its sample, this clonotype was seen many times. The chain carries TRBV7-8 and TRBJ2-7; D gene unclear. This CDR3 spans 18 amino acids. Germline assignment: CDR1 SGHVS and CDR2 FQNEAQ. The ends were cut back, 5 bases at V and 0 bases at J, with 23 bases in the middle. The CDR3, as DNA: TGTGCCAGCAGCCCAAAAAAAGCCGGATCTCAAGCCTCCTACGAGCAGTACTTC. It codes for CASSPKKAGSQASYEQYF.

The chain couples TRBV6-2 or TRBV6-3 to TRBJ2-5; D unclear. This CDR3 comprises 14 residues. V lost 2 bases, J lost 2 bases, and 9 bases lay in between. Germline V gene lookup returns CDR1 MNHEY and CDR2 SVGEGT. The CDR3 DNA reads TGTGCCAGCAGTTACAGGGCCACTCAAGAGACCCAGTACTTC. It yields the protein CASSYRATQETQYF.